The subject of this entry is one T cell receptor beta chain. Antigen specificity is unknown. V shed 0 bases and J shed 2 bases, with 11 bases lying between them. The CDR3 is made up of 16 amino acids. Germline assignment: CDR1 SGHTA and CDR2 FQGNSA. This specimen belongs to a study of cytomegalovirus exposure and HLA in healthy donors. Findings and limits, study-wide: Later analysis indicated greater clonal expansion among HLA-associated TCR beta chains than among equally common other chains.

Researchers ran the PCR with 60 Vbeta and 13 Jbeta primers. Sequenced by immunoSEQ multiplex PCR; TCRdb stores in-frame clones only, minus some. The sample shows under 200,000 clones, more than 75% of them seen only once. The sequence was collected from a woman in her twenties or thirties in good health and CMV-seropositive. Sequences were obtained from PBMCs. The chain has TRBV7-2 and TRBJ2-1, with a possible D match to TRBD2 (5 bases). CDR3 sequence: CASSLAGAATYNEQFF. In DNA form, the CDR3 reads TGTGCCAGCAGCTTAGCTGGAGCGGCAACCTACAATGAGCAGTTCTTC.